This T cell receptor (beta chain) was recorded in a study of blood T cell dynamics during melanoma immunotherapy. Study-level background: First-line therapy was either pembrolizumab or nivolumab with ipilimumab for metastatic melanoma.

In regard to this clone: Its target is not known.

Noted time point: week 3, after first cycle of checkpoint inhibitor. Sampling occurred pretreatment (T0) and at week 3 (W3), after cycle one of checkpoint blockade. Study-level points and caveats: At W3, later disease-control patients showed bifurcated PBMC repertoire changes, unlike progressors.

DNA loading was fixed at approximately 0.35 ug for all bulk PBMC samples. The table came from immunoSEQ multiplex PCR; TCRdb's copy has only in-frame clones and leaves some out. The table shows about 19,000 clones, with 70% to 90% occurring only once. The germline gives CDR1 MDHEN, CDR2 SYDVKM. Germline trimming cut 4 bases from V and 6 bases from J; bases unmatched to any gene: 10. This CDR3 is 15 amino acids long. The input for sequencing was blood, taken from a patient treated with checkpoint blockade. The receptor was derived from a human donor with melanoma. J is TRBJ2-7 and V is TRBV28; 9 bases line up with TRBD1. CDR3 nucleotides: TGTGCCAGCAGTTACTCCGGGACAGGGAGATTCGAGCAGTACTTC. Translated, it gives CASSYSGTGRFEQYF.